The text below deals with one TCR beta chain. Antigen unknown. These data come from a study of cytomegalovirus exposure and HLA in healthy donors. CDR1 and CDR2 from the germline V gene are SGHRS and YFSETQ. V lost 1 base, J lost 2 bases, and 16 bases lay in between. The CDR3 extends over 16 amino acids. The PCR ran on 60 Vbeta and 13 Jbeta primers. The table came from immunoSEQ multiplex PCR; TCRdb's copy has only in-frame clones and leaves some out. The repertoire holds around 88,000 clones, with around 84% as singletons. Study findings and constraints: Sequencing likely generated an artifact that appeared as a cluster of highly shared sequence variants. There were under 200 TCR beta chains listed as cytomegalovirus-associated.

The J gene is TRBJ2-7, the V gene TRBV5-1; tentatively, D is TRBD2 (5 bases). The material sequenced was PBMCs. This receptor was taken from a woman aged 40-49 years in good health and CMV-seropositive. In nucleotides, the CDR3 is TGCGCCAGCAGCTTGCAAGGTCGGAGGTGGGCCTACGAGCAGTACTTC. Its translation: CASSLQGRRWAYEQYF. Full variable domain (remainder filled in from reference TRBV5-1 and TRBJ2-7): KAGVTQTPRYLIKTRGQQVTLSCSPISGHRSVSWYQQTPGQGLQFLFEYFSETQRNKGNFPGRFSGRQFSNSRSEMNVSTLELGDSALYLCASSLQGRRWAYEQYFGPGTRLTVT.